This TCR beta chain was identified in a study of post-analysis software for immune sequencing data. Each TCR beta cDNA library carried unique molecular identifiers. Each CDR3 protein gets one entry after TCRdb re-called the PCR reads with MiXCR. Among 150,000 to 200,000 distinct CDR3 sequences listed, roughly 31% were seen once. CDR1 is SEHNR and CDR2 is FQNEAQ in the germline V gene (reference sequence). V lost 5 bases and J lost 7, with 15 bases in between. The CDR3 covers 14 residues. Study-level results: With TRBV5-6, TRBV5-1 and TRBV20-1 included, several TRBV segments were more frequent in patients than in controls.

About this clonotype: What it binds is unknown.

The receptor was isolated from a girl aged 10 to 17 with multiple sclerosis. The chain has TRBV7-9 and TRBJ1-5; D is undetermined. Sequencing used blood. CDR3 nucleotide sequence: TGTGCCAGCAGCCGAGGGAGTATTCCACAGCCCCAGCATTTT. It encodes CASSRGSIPQPQHF.